Below, 21 T cell receptor beta chains from the same sample are listed, as sequenced in a study of T cells in Graves' hyperthyroidism and ophthalmopathy. It was RNA transcripts that yielded the amplified TCR beta CDR3 regions. The HTBI primer set drove a first-round RT-PCR of the TCR CDR3. TCRdb itself ran the multiplex PCR reads through MiXCR, one entry per CDR3 protein. The sample includes approximately 300,000 distinct CDR3 sequences, approximately 15% seen only once; the top ten take roughly 50%. The sequenced sample was blood. The origin of the receptors is a woman aged 60-70 years with Graves' ophthalmopathy.

This clonotype was picked up a small number of times. Germline and junction disagree at one end, which may indicate a read error. The rearrangement links TRBV6-1 to TRBJ2-1, with D possibly matching TRBD2 (5 bases). Germline CDR1 MNHNS, CDR2 SASEGT. The CDR3 extends over 13 amino acids. DNA of the CDR3: TGCGCAGAATCGTTACTAGCCTACAATGAGCAGTTCTTC. Translated: CAESLLAYNEQFF.

This clonotype showed up just a few times. The rearrangement links TRBV4-3 to TRBJ1-6; D gene uncertain. Trimming removed 1 base from V and 6 bases from J, with 7 bases in between. CDR3 length equals 14 residues. From germline, CDR1 is LGHNA and CDR2 YSLEER. CDR3 in amino acids: CASSQGWGNSPLHF. CDR3 DNA sequence: TGCGCCAGCAGCCAAGGGTGGGGTAATTCACCCCTCCACTTT.

In this sample, this clonotype turned up many times. This rearrangement joins TRBV7-8 to TRBJ2-3; 7 bases agree with TRBD1. The CDR3 runs to 16 residues. The V gene's germline CDR1 is SGHVS and CDR2 FQNEAQ. V shed 5 bases, J shed 0 bases, and the junction held 8 bases outside the gene matches. In nucleotides, the CDR3 is TGTGCCAGCAGCCAAACCCCGGACAGGAGCACAGATACGCAGTATTTT. This encodes CASSQTPDRSTDTQYF.

This clonotype was counted many times. This chain links TRBV6-5 with TRBJ2-7; D call uncertain. CDR1 and CDR2 from the germline V gene are MNHEY and SVGAGI. CDR3 length equals 13 residues. With 2 bases removed from V and 4 bases from J, the gap between germline ends came to 9 bases. DNA of the CDR3: TGTGCCAGCAGTTACAGGGTTTGGTACGAGCAGTACTTC. This gives the protein CASSYRVWYEQYF.

This clonotype appeared many times. V and J are TRBV2 and TRBJ2-5; a possible D gene is TRBD2 (6 bases). Germline assignment: CDR1 SNHLY and CDR2 FYNNEI. The CDR3 is 16 amino acids. Trimming left V 8 bases short and J 4 bases short, with 23 bases between. CDR3 residues: CASADVRGGRGETQYF. The CDR3 nucleotides are TGTGCCAGCGCCGACGTGAGGGGAGGCAGAGGAGAGACCCAGTACTTC.

This clonotype has at least ten counts. V is TRBV7-3 and J is TRBJ2-1, with D uncertain. Germline V gene lookup returns CDR1 SGHTA and CDR2 FQGTGA. The CDR3 loop spans 14 amino acids. V lost 5 bases, J lost 4 bases, and 12 bases lay in between. The CDR3 DNA reads TGTGCCAGCAGCGTAGAGGACGGGTACAATGAGCAGTTCTTC. Translation: CASSVEDGYNEQFF.

Ten or more counts support this clonotype. The chain uses TRBV30 and TRBJ1-1, with unresolved D. This CDR3 comprises 11 residues. V was trimmed by 2 bases and J by 7 bases, leaving 8 bases between them. The germline gives CDR1 GTSNPN, CDR2 SVGIG (reference sequence). CDR3 sequence reads: CAWSNFREAFF. As DNA, the CDR3 is TGTGCCTGGAGTAATTTCCGTGAAGCTTTCTTT.

This clonotype was observed at least ten times. V usage is TRBV12-3 or TRBV12-4 and J usage is TRBJ2-3; D tentatively reads TRBD1 or TRBD2 (6 bases each). V was trimmed by 7 bases and J by 0 bases, leaving 14 bases between them. The CDR3 length is 15 residues. For the CDR3, the DNA is TGTGCCAGCACCGGGGGCCCAGTTAGCACAGATACGCAGTATTTT. Encoded protein: CASTGGPVSTDTQYF.

This rearrangement joins TRBV5-1 to TRBJ2-2, with D unclear. With 4 bases removed from V and 0 bases from J, the gap between germline ends came to 7 bases. This CDR3 region has 14 residues. Germline V gene sequence: CDR1 SGHRS, CDR2 YFSETQ. In DNA form, the CDR3 reads TGCGCCAGCAGCCCGGACCCGAACACCGGGGAGCTGTTTTTT. Protein: CASSPDPNTGELFF.

Comment on this clonotype: This may stem from a read error, because a much larger clone lies one nucleotide away. The chain carries TRBV2 and TRBJ2-3; tentatively, D is TRBD1 or TRBD2 (5 bases each). Germline V gives CDR1 SNHLY, CDR2 FYNNEI. This CDR3 contains 14 residues. The CDR3 reads CAGSGTGSTDTQYF. CDR3 bases: TGTGCCGGCAGTGGGACGGGAAGCACAGATACGCAGTATTTT. Combining the CDR3 with reference TRBV2 and TRBJ2-3 gives the whole variable domain EPEVTQTPSHQVTQMGQEVILRCVPISNHLYFYWYRQILGQKVEFLVSFYNNEISEKSEIFDDQFSVERPDGSNFTLKIRSTKLEDSAMYFCAGSGTGSTDTQYFGPGTRLTVL.

Regarding this clonotype: A read error is possible here, since a much larger clone lies one base away. The chain's CDR3 is CASSWRRDYEQFF. The DNA of the CDR3 is TGTGCCAGCAGTTGGCGACGTGACTACGAGCAGTTCTTC. V and J are TRBV6-2 or TRBV6-3 and TRBJ2-7; weak D call: TRBD2 (5 bases). The DNA end favors TRBJ2-1, so the J call may be wrong. The CDR3 has 13 amino acids. Germline V gives CDR1 MNHEY, CDR2 SVGEGT.

This clonotype appeared many times. This rearrangement joins TRBV20-1 to TRBJ2-3; D is perhaps TRBD1 (7 bases). Trimming pared 6 bases from V and 5 bases from J, leaving 21 bases between. Looked up from germline, CDR1 is DFQATT and CDR2 is SNEGSKA (reference sequence). CDR3 length: 15 residues. The CDR3 sequence: CSARKASGGGDTQYF. For the CDR3, the DNA is TGCAGTGCCAGGAAAGCTTCAGGGGGAGGAGATACGCAGTATTTT.

The chain uses TRBV7-9 and TRBJ1-1, with D possibly being TRBD1 (6 bases). Trimming took off 6 bases at V and 0 bases at J, with 17 bases between the two ends. The CDR3 runs to 16 residues. Germline V gene data show CDR1 as SEHNR and CDR2 as FQNEAQ (reference sequence). CDR3 DNA: TGTGCCAGCAGTCATCCAGGGGATTGGGTGAACACTGAAGCTTTCTTT. This encodes CASSHPGDWVNTEAFF.

This clonotype was seen many times. The rearrangement uses TRBV3-1 and TRBJ1-5, with a tentative D call TRBD1 (6 bases). From germline, CDR1 is LGHDT and CDR2 YNNKEL (reference sequence). The ends were cut back, 0 bases at V and 6 bases at J, with 9 bases in the middle. This CDR3 is 14 amino acids long. CDR3 region: CASSQDAQGQPQHF. The CDR3 DNA reads TGTGCCAGCAGCCAAGATGCACAGGGTCAGCCCCAGCATTTT.

This clonotype appeared many times. The rearrangement links TRBV27 to TRBJ2-7; 9 positions agree with TRBD1. The CDR3 totals 13 residues. Germline values: CDR1 MNHEY, CDR2 SMNVEV (reference sequence). V dropped 6 bases and J dropped 9; count of bases not matched to a gene: 9. DNA of the CDR3: TGTGCCAGCAGCCCAGGACAGGGGAGTGTGCAGTACTTC. This sequence encodes CASSPGQGSVQYF.

V is TRBV5-1 and J is TRBJ2-1; 9 bases fit TRBD2. CDR1 SGHRS and CDR2 YFSETQ come from the germline V gene. The trim removed 1 base at V and 7 bases at J, leaving 0 bases unmatched. This CDR3 region has 13 residues. For the CDR3, the DNA is TGCGCCAGCAGCTTGACTAGCGGGAATGAGCAGTTCTTC. It codes for CASSLTSGNEQFF.

At least ten counts were recorded for this clonotype. The V call is TRBV28, the J call TRBJ2-5; the D gene is possibly TRBD1 (6 bases). Germline V lookup: CDR1 MDHEN, CDR2 SYDVKM. This CDR3 comprises 15 residues. V dropped 3 bases and J dropped 2 bases, with 13 bases sitting between them. Here the CDR3 reads CASSLPQGLQETQYF. DNA for the CDR3: TGTGCCAGCAGTTTGCCCCAGGGGCTACAAGAGACCCAGTACTTC.

There are many counts of this clonotype. One end of the junction fails to match germline, which may point to a read error. The V call is TRBV9, the J call TRBJ1-1; D gene unclear. From germline, CDR1 is SGDLS and CDR2 YYNGEE. The CDR3 length is 14 residues. For the CDR3, the DNA is TGTGCCAGCACCGTAGTAGACGGCGACACTGAAGCTTTCTTT. Translated: CASTVVDGDTEAFF. The full variable domain, its missing parts supplied by reference TRBV9 and TRBJ1-1, is DSGVTQTPKHLITATGQRVTLRCSPRSGDLSVYWYQQSLDQGLQFLIQYYNGEERAKGNILERFSAQQFPDLHSELNLSSLELGDSALYFCASTVVDGDTEAFFGQGTRLTVV.

V usage is TRBV5-4 and J usage is TRBJ2-5; 10 nucleotides align to TRBD2. The germline gives CDR1 SGHNT, CDR2 YYREEE (reference sequence). The CDR3 length is 16 residues. V was pared by 4 bases and J by 5 bases, with 11 bases of the junction left unmatched. The CDR3 coding sequence is TGTGCCAGCAGCCTTACTAGCGGGGCGCTCCGGGAGACCCAGTACTTC. Translated: CASSLTSGALRETQYF.

This sequence joins TRBV19 and TRBJ2-3; weak D call: TRBD2 (5 bases). CDR3 length equals 15 residues. Trimming pared 4 bases from V and 0 bases from J, leaving 11 bases between. From germline, CDR1 is LNHDA and CDR2 SQIVND (reference sequence). The CDR3, as DNA: TGTGCCAGTAGTACCAACGGGATCAGCACAGATACGCAGTATTTT. Translating it yields CASSTNGISTDTQYF.

This clonotype was observed once. A read error may account for a junction end that differs from germline. The rearrangement links TRBV12-3 or TRBV12-4 to TRBJ2-3; 8 nucleotides agree with TRBD2. This CDR3 region has 15 residues. CDR3 sequence: CASSLFEAGADAQYF. As DNA, the CDR3 is TGTGCCAGCAGTTTATTCGAAGCGGGAGCAGATGCGCAGTATTTT.